These T cell receptor beta chains were read from a single sample in a study of cytomegalovirus exposure and HLA in healthy donors. TCRdb's table, derived via immunoSEQ multiplex PCR, lists solely in-frame clones and lacks some. This sample has around 54,000 clones, with under 90% found just once. The specimen sequenced was PBMCs. Every receptor here comes from a woman between 18 and 30 years old in good health and CMV-seronegative. Each CDR3 is given with its conserved first and last residue. A D gene is named only where the DNA matches it firmly. Size values are once, few and many counts, or a class for expanded clones, and some rows have none.

>NA|TRBJ1-1|TRBD1|TRBV28
CASSLQGARGTEAFF
TGTGCCAGCAGTCTGCAGGGGGCGCGGGGCACTGAAGCTTTCTTT
>NA|TRBJ2-6|NA|TRBV4-1
CASSQEGVFSGANVLTF
TGCGCCAGCAGCCAAGAAGGGGTTTTCTCTGGGGCCAACGTCCTGACTTTC
>NA|TRBJ1-4|NA|TRBV21-1
CASSKPMGQLNEKLFF
TGTGCCAGCAGCAAACCCATGGGACAGCTTAATGAAAAACTGTTTTTT
>NA|TRBJ2-6|TRBD2|TRBV7-6
CASSKAGGAGANGLTF
TGTGCCAGCAGCAAAGCGGGGGGGGCTGGGGCCAACGGCCTGACTTTC
>NA|TRBJ2-7|NA|TRBV30
CAWVQGYEQYF
TGTGCCTGGGTACAGGGCTACGAGCAGTACTTC
>NA|TRBJ2-2|TRBD1|TRBV27
CASSLATGGPTGELFF
TGTGCCAGCAGTTTGGCGACAGGGGGACCGACCGGGGAGCTGTTTTTT
>once|TRBJ1-1|NA|TRBV2
CASRPSTGSNTEAFF
TGTGCCAGCAGACCATCTACAGGGAGCAACACTGAAGCTTTCTTT
>NA|TRBJ2-3|NA|TRBV9
CASSLDSDTQYF
TGTGCCAGCAGCCTGGACTCTGATACGCAGTATTTT
>NA|TRBJ2-4|NA|TRBV30
CAWREIGTQGFRHSQYF
TGTGCCTGGAGAGAAATCGGTACACAGGGCTTTCGACATTCTCAGTACTTC
>NA|TRBJ2-5|TRBD2|TRBV7-8
CASSRGPSGRAQETQYF
TGTGCCAGCAGCCGCGGTCCTAGCGGGAGGGCTCAAGAGACCCAGTACTTC
>NA|TRBJ1-1|TRBD1|TRBV5-1
CASTESGQGTVNTEAFF
TGCGCCAGCACGGAATCGGGACAGGGGACGGTGAACACTGAAGCTTTCTTT
>NA|TRBJ2-3|NA|TRBV4-1
CASSRRARRGTDTQYF
TGCGCCAGCAGCAGACGTGCTCGGAGGGGCACAGATACGCAGTATTTT
>few|TRBJ1-5|TRBD1|TRBV7-9
CASSLGTGAHQPQHF
TGTGCCAGCAGCCTTGGGACAGGGGCTCATCAGCCCCAGCATTTT
>NA|TRBJ1-2|TRBD1|TRBV6-1
CASSEGSGGYGYTF
TGTGCCAGCAGTGAAGGGTCAGGGGGCTATGGCTACACCTTC
>once|TRBJ1-1|NA|TRBV5-1
CASSLYYLGTEAFF
TGCGCCAGCAGCTTGTACTATCTGGGCACTGAAGCTTTCTTT
>NA|TRBJ2-5|TRBD1|TRBV28
CASTQTGTRWETQYF
TGTGCCAGCACCCAGACAGGGACGCGATGGGAGACCCAGTACTTC
>few|TRBJ1-5|NA|TRBV30
CAWSVLPDSNQPQHF
TGTGCCTGGAGTGTACTCCCCGATAGCAATCAGCCCCAGCATTTT
>NA|TRBJ2-1|NA|TRBV7-3
CASSFAPDYSYYNEQFF
TGTGCCAGCAGCTTCGCTCCGGACTACTCGTACTACAATGAGCAGTTCTTC
>NA|TRBJ2-7|TRBD2|TRBV5-6
CASRGGGRALDEQYF
TGTGCCAGCAGAGGGGGCGGGAGGGCCTTAGACGAGCAGTACTTC
>few|TRBJ2-1|TRBD2|TRBV5-6
CASSLDAGATYNEQFF
TGTGCCAGCAGCTTGGATGCGGGAGCGACCTACAATGAGCAGTTCTTC
>NA|TRBJ1-2|TRBD1|TRBV15
CATSRGQGYGYTF
TGTGCCACCAGCAGAGGACAGGGGTATGGCTACACCTTC
>few|TRBJ2-2|NA|TRBV6-4
CASSDSAGGHGELFF
TGTGCCAGCAGTGATTCGGCAGGCGGGCACGGGGAGCTGTTTTTT
>NA|TRBJ2-3|TRBD2|TRBV27
CASSLSLAGGEDTQYF
TGTGCCAGCAGTTTATCGTTAGCGGGAGGGGAAGATACGCAGTATTTT
>NA|TRBJ2-7|NA|TRBV7-6
CASSRRALPPEQYF
TGTGCCAGCAGCCGGCGCGCACTACCTCCCGAGCAGTACTTC
>few|TRBJ2-2|NA|TRBV15
CATSRDAAGELFF
TGTGCCACCAGCAGAGATGCGGCCGGGGAGCTGTTTTTT
>NA|TRBJ1-1|NA|TRBV10-3
CAISGGTEGTEAFF
TGTGCCATCAGTGGAGGGACGGAGGGGACTGAAGCTTTCTTT
>NA|TRBJ1-3|TRBD1|TRBV11-2
CASSLGDRSRGNTIYF
TGTGCCAGCAGCTTAGGGGACAGGTCTCGAGGAAACACCATATATTTT
>NA|TRBJ2-7|TRBD2|TRBV7-2
CASSSGTSGSEQYF
TGTGCCAGCAGCTCCGGGACTAGCGGGAGCGAGCAGTACTTC
>NA|TRBJ2-4|NA|TRBV27
CASHSTENIQYF
TGTGCCAGCCATTCAACGGAAAACATTCAGTACTTC
>NA|TRBJ1-1|TRBD1|TRBV30
CAWIITGGIWHTEAFF
TGTGCCTGGATAATTACAGGGGGGATTTGGCACACTGAAGCTTTCTTT
>NA|TRBJ2-7|NA|TRBV29-1
CSVGGGTVLEQYF
TGCAGCGTTGGAGGGGGGACAGTTCTCGAGCAGTACTTC
>few|TRBJ2-1|TRBD1|TRBV11-2
CASSSYRGQGRTYNEQFF
TGTGCCAGCAGCTCATACCGCGGACAGGGAAGGACCTACAATGAGCAGTTCTTC
>NA|TRBJ2-4|NA|TRBV29-1
CSVRHGGVAGYSQYF
TGCAGCGTTCGCCACGGCGGGGTAGCAGGGTACAGTCAGTACTTC
>NA|TRBJ2-4|TRBD2|TRBV27
CASSGLAGGLGTKNIQYF
TGTGCCAGCAGCGGACTAGCGGGAGGGCTTGGGACCAAAAACATTCAGTACTTC
>NA|TRBJ2-5|NA|TRBV28
CASRDLVVETQYF
TGTGCCAGCCGGGATCTGGTCGTCGAGACCCAGTACTTC
>NA|TRBJ2-7|TRBD1|TRBV2
CASRGRQGSGYEQYF
TGTGCCAGCAGAGGAAGACAGGGATCTGGTTACGAGCAGTACTTC
>NA|TRBJ2-1|TRBD2|TRBV7-3
CASSRRRGLAGYNEQFF
TGTGCCAGCAGCCGCCGTAGGGGGCTAGCGGGGTACAATGAGCAGTTCTTC
>NA|TRBJ1-5|TRBD1|TRBV28
CASSPGGAGNQPQHF
TGTGCCAGCAGCCCAGGGGGCGCGGGCAATCAGCCCCAGCATTTT
>once|TRBJ2-1|NA|TRBV10-1
CASSETQYEEQFF
TGCGCCAGCAGTGAGACCCAATACGAGGAGCAGTTCTTC
>NA|TRBJ1-4|NA|TRBV2
CASSEATAGKLFF
TGTGCCAGCAGTGAAGCGACAGCGGGAAAACTGTTTTTT
>NA|TRBJ1-2|TRBD1|TRBV7-8
CASSQAGTGGESYTF
TGTGCCAGCAGCCAAGCCGGGACAGGGGGAGAGAGCTACACCTTC
>NA|TRBJ2-1|TRBD2|TRBV6-1
CASSENGGRSDEQFF
TGTGCCAGCAGTGAAAATGGCGGGAGGTCGGATGAGCAGTTCTTC
>NA|TRBJ2-2|NA|TRBV5-5
CASSLWGLGTGELFF
TGTGCCAGCAGCTTGTGGGGCTTGGGCACCGGGGAGCTGTTTTTT
>once|TRBJ2-5|NA|TRBV6-5
CASRHPQGQETQYF
TGTGCCAGCAGACATCCTCAGGGGCAAGAGACCCAGTACTTC
>NA|TRBJ1-2|TRBD1|TRBV9
CASSARQGIGYTF
TGTGCCAGCAGCGCAAGACAGGGGATTGGCTACACCTTC
>NA|TRBJ1-6|NA|TRBV12-5
CASGLVSHPGDSPLHF
TGTGCTAGTGGTTTGGTATCCCATCCGGGTGATTCACCCCTCCACTTT
>NA|TRBJ2-3|NA|TRBV5-6
CASSRRTRTDTQYF
TGTGCCAGCAGCAGGAGGACTCGGACAGATACGCAGTATTTT
>NA|TRBJ1-5|TRBD1|TRBV6-1
CASSEEGTGSQPQHF
TGTGCCAGCAGTGAAGAGGGGACAGGGAGTCAGCCCCAGCATTTT
>NA|TRBJ1-4|TRBD1|TRBV25-1
CASSWTGGYEKLFF
TGTGCCAGCAGTTGGACAGGGGGCTATGAAAAACTGTTTTTT
>NA|TRBJ2-7|TRBD1|TRBV27
CASSRTGDGSYEQYF
TGTGCCAGCAGCCGGACAGGGGATGGTTCCTACGAGCAGTACTTC
>NA|TRBJ1-6|NA|TRBV9
CASSVHHGPSNSPLHF
TGTGCCAGCAGCGTTCATCATGGGCCCTCTAATTCACCCCTCCACTTT
>NA|TRBJ2-7|TRBD1|TRBV19
CASSTGTGGDEQYF
TGTGCCAGTAGTACAGGGACAGGGGGCGACGAGCAGTATTTC
>NA|TRBJ2-1|TRBD2|TRBV19
CASKNYGTSGYNEQFF
TGTGCCAGTAAAAACTACGGGACTAGCGGCTACAATGAGCAGTTCTTC
>few|TRBJ2-3|TRBD1|TRBV7-7
CASSAAGGATDTQYF
TGTGCCAGCAGCGCGGCAGGGGGCGCGACAGATACGCAGTATTTT
>few|TRBJ1-3|TRBD1|TRBV6-5
CASSPGTGAGNTIYF
TGTGCCAGCAGCCCCGGGACAGGAGCTGGAAACACCATATATTTT
>NA|TRBJ2-7|TRBD2|TRBV4-1
CASSQGLAGDEQYF
TGCGCCAGCAGCCAAGGGCTAGCGGGAGACGAGCAGTACTTC
>once|TRBJ2-1|NA|TRBV10-3
CAISDARSTMDNEQFF
TGTGCCATCAGTGATGCGAGGAGTACCATGGACAATGAGCAGTTCTTC